This T cell receptor (beta chain) was retrieved from a study of PD-L1 blockade in urothelial cancer. Time point meaning: pretreatment peripheral blood. The number of samples from each patient was between 1 and 8, taken pretreatment and on-treatment. Germline V gene data show CDR1 as SGHVS and CDR2 as FQNEAQ. The J segment lost 1 base and the V segment lost 10 bases, leaving 7 bases of the junction unmatched. The CDR3 is made up of 14 amino acids. Libraries were prepared by immunoSEQ multiplex PCR; TCRdb keeps only in-frame clonotypes and omits some of them. The sample lists roughly 91,000 clones; around 85% were seen once.

The sequenced sample was PBMCs, obtained around atezolizumab (anti-PD-L1) treatment. This chain joins TRBV7-8 and TRBJ2-3, with 8 bases identical to TRBD2. This clonotype was sampled from a man aged 55 to 70 with urothelial cancer. As DNA, the CDR3 is TGTGCCACGAAGTTGACTAGCGGCACAGATACGCAGTATTTT. Its protein is CATKLTSGTDTQYF.